Sequencing of this T cell receptor beta chain was carried out in a study of cytomegalovirus exposure and HLA in healthy donors. Study-wide background: The 90 to 150 validation repertoires used the same platform as the roughly 700 first-cohort repertoires (as reported by a later analysis). General study findings and limits: The listing of 150 to 200 TCR beta chains classed them as cytomegalovirus-associated. Rare TCR sequences predominated, though certain public TCRs were found in many donors.

A word on this clone: Antigen unknown. The junction does not match germline at one end; this may be a read error.

The repertoire was sequenced with immunoSEQ multiplex PCR; TCRdb's copy has only in-frame clones and lacks some. This table has fewer than 120,000 clones, roughly 87% appearing once. CDR1 and CDR2 from the germline V gene are SSHAT and FNYEAQ (reference sequence). The CDR3 contains 18 residues. The sequence was collected from a young woman in good health and CMV-seronegative. V is TRBV7-7 and J is TRBJ2-5; 14 bases match TRBD2. The sequencing input was PBMCs. For the CDR3, the DNA is TGTGCTAGCAGCCAGTTGCCCCTGGGACTAGCGGGAGTCGAGACCCAGTACTTC. Translated, it gives CASSQLPLGLAGVETQYF.